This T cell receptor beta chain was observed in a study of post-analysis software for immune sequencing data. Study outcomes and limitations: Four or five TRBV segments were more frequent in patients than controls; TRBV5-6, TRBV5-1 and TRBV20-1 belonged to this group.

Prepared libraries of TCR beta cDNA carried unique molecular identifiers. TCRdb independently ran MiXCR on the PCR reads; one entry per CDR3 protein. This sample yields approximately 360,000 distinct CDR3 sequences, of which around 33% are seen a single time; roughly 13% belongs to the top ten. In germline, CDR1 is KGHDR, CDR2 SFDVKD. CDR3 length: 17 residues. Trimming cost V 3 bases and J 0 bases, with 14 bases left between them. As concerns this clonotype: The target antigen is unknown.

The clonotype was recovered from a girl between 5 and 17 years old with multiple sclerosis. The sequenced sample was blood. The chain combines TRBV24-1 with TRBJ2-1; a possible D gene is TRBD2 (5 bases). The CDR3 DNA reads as TGTGCCACCAGTGATCCGGACCGAACTAGCTCCTACAATGAGCAGTTCTTC. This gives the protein CATSDPDRTSSYNEQFF.